This record covers a single T cell receptor beta chain. This entry comes from a study of cytomegalovirus exposure and HLA in healthy donors. Study-wide background: One earlier analysis, a look at 150 million to 200 million T cells, found some 100 million unique TCR beta sequences.

Researchers ran the PCR with 60 Vbeta and 13 Jbeta primers. The method was immunoSEQ multiplex PCR; TCRdb's version includes in-frame clones alone and lacks a portion of them. Of some 40,000 clones in the sample, around 69% were seen once. Per germline, CDR1 MNHNS and CDR2 SASEGT. V was cut by 3 bases and J by 7 bases, with 15 bases left in between. The CDR3 contains 15 residues. This chain connects TRBV6-1 to TRBJ1-4; D is possibly TRBD1 (5 bases). This sequence was found in a man aged 30 to 45 in good health and CMV-seronegative. What was sequenced was PBMCs. As DNA, the CDR3 is TGTGCCAGCAGTGAGATCGGGGGGGAGGTTGAAAAACTGTTTTTT. It translates to CASSEIGGEVEKLFF.